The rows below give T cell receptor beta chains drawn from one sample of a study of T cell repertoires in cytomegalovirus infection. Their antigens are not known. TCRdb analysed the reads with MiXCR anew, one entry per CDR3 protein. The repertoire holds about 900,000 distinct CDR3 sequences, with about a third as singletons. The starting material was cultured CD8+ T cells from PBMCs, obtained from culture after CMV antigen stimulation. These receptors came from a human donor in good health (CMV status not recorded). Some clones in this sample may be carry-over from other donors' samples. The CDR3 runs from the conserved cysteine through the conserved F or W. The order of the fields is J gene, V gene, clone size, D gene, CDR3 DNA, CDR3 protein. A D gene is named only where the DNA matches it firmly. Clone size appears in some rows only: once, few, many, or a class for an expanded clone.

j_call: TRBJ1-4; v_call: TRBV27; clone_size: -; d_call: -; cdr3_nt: TGTGCCAGCAGTTTATCCGGGACTAATGAAAAACTGTTTTTT; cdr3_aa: CASSLSGTNEKLFF
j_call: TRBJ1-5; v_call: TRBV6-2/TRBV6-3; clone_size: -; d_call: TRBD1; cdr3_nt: TGTGCCAGTTCTCGTTCAGGGACAGGGGATTCCTGGGGTCGGCCCCAGCATTTT; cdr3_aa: CASSRSGTGDSWGRPQHF
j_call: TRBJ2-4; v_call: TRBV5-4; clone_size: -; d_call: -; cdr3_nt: TGTGCCAGCAGCTTGAGGATGGAGACCAAAAACATTCAGTACTTC; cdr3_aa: CASSLRMETKNIQYF
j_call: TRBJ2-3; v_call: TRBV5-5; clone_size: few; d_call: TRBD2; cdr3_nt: TGTGCCAGCAGACAAGGACTAGCGGGGGGAAAAAGCACAGATACGCAGTATTTT; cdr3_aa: CASRQGLAGGKSTDTQYF
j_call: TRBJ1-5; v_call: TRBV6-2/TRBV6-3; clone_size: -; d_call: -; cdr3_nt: TGTGCCAGCAGTTACTGGGCCCTAAATCAGCCCCAGCATTTT; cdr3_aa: CASSYWALNQPQHF
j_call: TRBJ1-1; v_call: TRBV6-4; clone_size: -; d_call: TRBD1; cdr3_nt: TGTGCCAGCAGTGCCGGGACAGGGGGCCTCACTGAAGCTTTCTTT; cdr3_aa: CASSAGTGGLTEAFF
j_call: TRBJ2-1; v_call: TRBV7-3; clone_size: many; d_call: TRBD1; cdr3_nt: TGTGCCACCTCCCGCGGGACAGGGGCGGACAATGAGCAGTTCTTC; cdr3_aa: CATSRGTGADNEQFF
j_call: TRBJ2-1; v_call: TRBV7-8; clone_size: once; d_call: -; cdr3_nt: TGTGCCAGCAGCCCACAGACACGGAACAATGAGCAGTTCTTC; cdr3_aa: CASSPQTRNNEQFF
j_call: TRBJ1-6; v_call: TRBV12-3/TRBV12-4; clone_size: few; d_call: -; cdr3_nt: TGTGCCAGCAGTTTGGCAGTCTCTAATTCACCCCTCCACTTT; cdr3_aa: CASSLAVSNSPLHF
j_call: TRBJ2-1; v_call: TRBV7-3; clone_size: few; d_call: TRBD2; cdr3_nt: TGTGCCAGCAGCTTTGGGGGGGGTCCCTTCAATGAGCAGTTCTTC; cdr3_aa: CASSFGGGPFNEQFF
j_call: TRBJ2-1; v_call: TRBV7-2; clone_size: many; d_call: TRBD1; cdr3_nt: TGTGCCAGCAGGGGACAGAGCTCCTACAATGAGCAGTTCTTC; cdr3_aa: CASRGQSSYNEQFF
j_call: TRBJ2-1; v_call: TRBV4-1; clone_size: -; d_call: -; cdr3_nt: TGCGCCAGCAGCCTGAAGAGTTCCCAGGGCTACAATGAGCAGTTCTTC; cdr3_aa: CASSLKSSQGYNEQFF
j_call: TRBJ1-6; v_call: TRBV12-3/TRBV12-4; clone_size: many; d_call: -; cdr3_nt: TGTGCCAGCAGTTTGGAGTCAGGCTATTCACCCCTCCACTTT; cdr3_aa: CASSLESGYSPLHF
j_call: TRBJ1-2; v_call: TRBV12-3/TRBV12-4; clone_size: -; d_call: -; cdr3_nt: TGTGCCAGCAGTCGTACCACTACAGGGTGGCATGGCTACACCTTC; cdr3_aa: CASSRTTTGWHGYTF
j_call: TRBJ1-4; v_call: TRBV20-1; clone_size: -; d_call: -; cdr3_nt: TGCAGTGCTAGAGGTGGATCGTTGAATGAAAAACTGTTTTTT; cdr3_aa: CSARGGSLNEKLFF
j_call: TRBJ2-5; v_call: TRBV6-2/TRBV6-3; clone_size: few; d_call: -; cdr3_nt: TGTGCCAGCAGACACTTTGCTGAGAGGATGCAAGAGACCCAGTACTTC; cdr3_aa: CASRHFAERMQETQYF
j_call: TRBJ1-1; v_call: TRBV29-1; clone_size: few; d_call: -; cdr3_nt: TGCAGCGTTGAACCCCCAGGCACTGAAGCTTTCTTT; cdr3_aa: CSVEPPGTEAFF
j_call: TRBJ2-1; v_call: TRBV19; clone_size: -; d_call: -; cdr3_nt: TGTGTCAGTAGTATACCGAACAATGAGCAGTTCTTC; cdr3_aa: CVSSIPNNEQFF
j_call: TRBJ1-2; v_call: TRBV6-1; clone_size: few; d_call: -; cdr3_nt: TGTGCCAGCGCGGAGGGAAACAGGCTTCGCTATGGCTACACCTTC; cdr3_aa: CASAEGNRLRYGYTF
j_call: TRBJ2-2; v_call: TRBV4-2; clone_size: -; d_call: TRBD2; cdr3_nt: TGTGCCAGCAGCCAAGATGTTGCGGGAGGGACCGGGGAGCTGTTTTTT; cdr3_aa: CASSQDVAGGTGELFF
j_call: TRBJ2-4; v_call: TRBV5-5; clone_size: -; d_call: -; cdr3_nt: TGTGCCAGCAGCTCCTGGACAGAGAAAAACATTCAGTACTTC; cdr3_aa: CASSSWTEKNIQYF
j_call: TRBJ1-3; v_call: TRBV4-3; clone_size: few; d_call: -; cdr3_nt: TGCGCCAGCAGCCAAGATCCATGGGCAGCAGGAAACACCATATATTTT; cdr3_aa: CASSQDPWAAGNTIYF
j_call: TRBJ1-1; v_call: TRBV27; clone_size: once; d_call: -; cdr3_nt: TGTGCCAGCAGTTTCGGACACGCCAGTGAAACTTTCTTT; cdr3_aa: CASSFGHASETFF
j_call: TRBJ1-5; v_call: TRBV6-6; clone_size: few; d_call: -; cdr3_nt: TGTGCCAGCAGCATACTCGGGGGGGAGCCCCAGCATTTT; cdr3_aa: CASSILGGEPQHF
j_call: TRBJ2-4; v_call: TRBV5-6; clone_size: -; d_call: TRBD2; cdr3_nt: TGTGCCAGCAGCTTGGCCTTCGGGGGGGTCAAAAACATTCAGTACTTC; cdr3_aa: CASSLAFGGVKNIQYF
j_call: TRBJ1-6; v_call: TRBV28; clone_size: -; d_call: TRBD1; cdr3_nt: TGTGCCAGCAGTCTAAGGCAGGGGGCAAATTCACCCCTCCACTTT; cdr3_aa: CASSLRQGANSPLHF
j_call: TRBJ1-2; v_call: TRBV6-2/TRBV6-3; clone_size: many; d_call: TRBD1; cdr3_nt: TGTGCCAGCAGTTACTCCCGGGACAGACATGGCTACACCTTC; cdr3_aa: CASSYSRDRHGYTF
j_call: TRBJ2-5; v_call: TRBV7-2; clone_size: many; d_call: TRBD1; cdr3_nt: TGTGCCAGCAGCATCCGGGACAGGGGGCCGGAGACCCAGTACTTC; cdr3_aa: CASSIRDRGPETQYF
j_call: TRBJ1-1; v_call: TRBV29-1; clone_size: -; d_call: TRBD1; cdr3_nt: TGCAGCGTTACAGGGGATCCGAACACTGAAGCTTTCTTT; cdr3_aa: CSVTGDPNTEAFF
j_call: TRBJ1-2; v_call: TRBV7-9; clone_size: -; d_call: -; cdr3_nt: TGTGCCAGCAGCCCCCGGGACACCCACACCTATGGCTACACCTTC; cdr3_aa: CASSPRDTHTYGYTF
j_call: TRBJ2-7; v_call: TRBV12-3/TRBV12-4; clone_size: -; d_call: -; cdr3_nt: TGTGCCAGCAGTTCCCCGAACGGGCGCGAGCAGTACTTC; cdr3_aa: CASSSPNGREQYF
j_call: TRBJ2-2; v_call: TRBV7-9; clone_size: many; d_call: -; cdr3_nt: TGTGCCAGCAGCTCCCTCGGGGGGCCTGGCGGGGAGCTGTTTTTT; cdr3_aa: CASSSLGGPGGELFF
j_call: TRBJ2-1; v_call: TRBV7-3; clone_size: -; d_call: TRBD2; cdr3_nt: TGTGCCAGCAGCTTAATGGGAGGGGCCGGCTCCTACAATGAGCAGTTCTTC; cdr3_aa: CASSLMGGAGSYNEQFF
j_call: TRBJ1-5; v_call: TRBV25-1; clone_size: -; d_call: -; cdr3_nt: TGTGCCAGCAGTGAATCCACAGGTAATCAGCCCCAGCATTTT; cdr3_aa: CASSESTGNQPQHF
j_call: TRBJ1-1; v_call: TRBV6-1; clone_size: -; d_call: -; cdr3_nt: TGTGCCAGCAGTACACCAACTTCTACAGGAAGGACTGAAGCTTTCTTT; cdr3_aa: CASSTPTSTGRTEAFF
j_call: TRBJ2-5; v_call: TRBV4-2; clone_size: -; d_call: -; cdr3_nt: TGTGCCAGCAGCCGAGATAGATTGGAGGGGTTTGAAGAGACCCAGTACTTC; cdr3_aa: CASSRDRLEGFEETQYF
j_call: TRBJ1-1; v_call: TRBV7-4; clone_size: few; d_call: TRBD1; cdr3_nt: TGTGCCAGCAGCTTTAACCTTCGACAGGGAGCGAACACTGAAGCTTTCTTT; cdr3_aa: CASSFNLRQGANTEAFF
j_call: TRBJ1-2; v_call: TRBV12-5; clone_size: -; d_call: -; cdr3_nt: TGTGCTAGTGGTGTAGGGGCCCCCTATGGCTACACCTTC; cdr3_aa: CASGVGAPYGYTF
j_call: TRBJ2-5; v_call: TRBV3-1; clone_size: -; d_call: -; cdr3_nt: TGTGCCAGCAGCCAAGACGGCCTACCCCAAGAGACCCAGTACTTC; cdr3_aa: CASSQDGLPQETQYF
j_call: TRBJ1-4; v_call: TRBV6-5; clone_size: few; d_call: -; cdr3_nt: TGTGCCAGCAGTCCCCAATCGGATGAAAAACTGTTTTTT; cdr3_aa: CASSPQSDEKLFF
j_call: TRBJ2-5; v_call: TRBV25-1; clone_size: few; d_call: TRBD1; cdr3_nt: TGTGCCAGCAGGAAACAGGGGGCTAGGGAGACCCAGTACTTC; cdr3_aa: CASRKQGARETQYF
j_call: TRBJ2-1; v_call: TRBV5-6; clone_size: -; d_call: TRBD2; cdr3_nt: TGTGCCAGCAGGCTATTAGCCAGCGGGGGTAACAATGAGCAGTTCTTC; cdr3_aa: CASRLLASGGNNEQFF
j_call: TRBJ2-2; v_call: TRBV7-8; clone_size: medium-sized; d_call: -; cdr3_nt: TGTGCCAGCAGCTTAAGGGGTAAATGGGCGGACACCGGGGAGCTGTTTTTT; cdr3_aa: CASSLRGKWADTGELFF
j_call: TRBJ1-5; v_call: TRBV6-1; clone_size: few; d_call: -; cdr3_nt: TGTGCCAGCAGTGAACGGGGAGGGGTTCAGCCCCAGCATTTT; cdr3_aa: CASSERGGVQPQHF
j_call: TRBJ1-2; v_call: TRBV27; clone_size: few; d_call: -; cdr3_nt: TGTGCCAGCTCTGCGGGCCCTGGAGTATATGGCTACACCTTC; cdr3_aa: CASSAGPGVYGYTF
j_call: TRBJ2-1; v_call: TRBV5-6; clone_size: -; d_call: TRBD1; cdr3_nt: TGTGCCAGCACTTTCGACCCGGGACAGGGGGATTATGAGCAGTTCTTC; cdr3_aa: CASTFDPGQGDYEQFF
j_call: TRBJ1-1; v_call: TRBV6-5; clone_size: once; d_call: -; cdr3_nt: TGTGCCAGCAGTTACTCGGTGGAGGGAGGGGACACTGAAGCTTTCTTT; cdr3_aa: CASSYSVEGGDTEAFF
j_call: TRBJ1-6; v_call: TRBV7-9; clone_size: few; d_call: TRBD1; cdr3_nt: TGTGCCAGCAGCTTAGAAAGCCAGGGGGCCAGATATTCACCCCTCCACTTT; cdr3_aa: CASSLESQGARYSPLHF
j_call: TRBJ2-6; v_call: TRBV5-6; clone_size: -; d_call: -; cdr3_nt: TGTGCCAGCACCTTGTACCCCAATCCTGGGGCCAACGTCCTGACTTTC; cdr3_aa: CASTLYPNPGANVLTF
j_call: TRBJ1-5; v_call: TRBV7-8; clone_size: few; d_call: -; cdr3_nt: TGTGCCAGCAGCTTAGATACAGGATGGACGTCAGGTACTCAGCCCCAGCATTTT; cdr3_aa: CASSLDTGWTSGTQPQHF
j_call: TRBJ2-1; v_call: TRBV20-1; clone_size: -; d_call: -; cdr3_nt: TGCAGTGCTAGAGAATCATATACTCCGGACAATGAGCAGTTCTTC; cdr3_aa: CSARESYTPDNEQFF